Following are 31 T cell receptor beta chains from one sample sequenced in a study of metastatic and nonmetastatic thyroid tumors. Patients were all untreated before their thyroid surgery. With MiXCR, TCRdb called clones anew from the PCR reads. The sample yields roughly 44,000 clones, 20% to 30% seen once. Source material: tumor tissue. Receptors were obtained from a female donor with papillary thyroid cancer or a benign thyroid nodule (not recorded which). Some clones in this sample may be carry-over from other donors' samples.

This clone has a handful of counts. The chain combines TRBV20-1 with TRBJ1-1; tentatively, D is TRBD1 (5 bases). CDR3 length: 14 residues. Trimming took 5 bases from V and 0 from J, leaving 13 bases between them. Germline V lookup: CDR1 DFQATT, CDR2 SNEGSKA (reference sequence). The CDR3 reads CSAVGTNLNTEAFF. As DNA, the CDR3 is TGCAGTGCTGTAGGGACGAACTTGAACACTGAAGCTTTCTTT.

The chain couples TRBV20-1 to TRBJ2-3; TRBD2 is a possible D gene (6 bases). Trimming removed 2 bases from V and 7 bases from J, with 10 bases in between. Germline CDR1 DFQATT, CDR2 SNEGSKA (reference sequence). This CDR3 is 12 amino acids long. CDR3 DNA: TGCAGTGCTAGAATGCGGGGTAATACGCAGTATTTT. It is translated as CSARMRGNTQYF.

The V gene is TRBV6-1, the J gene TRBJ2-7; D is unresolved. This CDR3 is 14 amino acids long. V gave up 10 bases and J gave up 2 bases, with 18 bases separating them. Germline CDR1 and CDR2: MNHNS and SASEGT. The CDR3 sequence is CAISEEPPTYEQYF. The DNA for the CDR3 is TGTGCCATCTCAGAGGAGCCACCAACCTACGAGCAGTACTTC.

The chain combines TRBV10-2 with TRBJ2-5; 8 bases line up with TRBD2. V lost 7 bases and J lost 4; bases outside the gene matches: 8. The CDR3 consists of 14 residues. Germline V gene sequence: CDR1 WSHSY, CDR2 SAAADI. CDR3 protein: CASMDGGALETQYF. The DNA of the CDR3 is TGCGCCAGCATGGACGGGGGGGCCTTAGAGACCCAGTACTTC.

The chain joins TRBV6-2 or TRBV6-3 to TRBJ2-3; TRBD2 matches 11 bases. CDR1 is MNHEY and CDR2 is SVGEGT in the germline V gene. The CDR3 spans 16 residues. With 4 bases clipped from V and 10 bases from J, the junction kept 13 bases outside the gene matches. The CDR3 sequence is CASSLGLAVSSGSQYF. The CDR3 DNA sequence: TGTGCCAGCAGTTTGGGACTAGCGGTCTCATCGGGGTCGCAGTATTTT.

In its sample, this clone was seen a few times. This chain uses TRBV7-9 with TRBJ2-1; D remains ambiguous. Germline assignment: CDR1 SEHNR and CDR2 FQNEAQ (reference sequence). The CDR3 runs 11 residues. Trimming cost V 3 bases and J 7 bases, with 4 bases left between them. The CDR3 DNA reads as TGTGCCAGCAGCTTCGGGAATGAGCAGTTCTTC. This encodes CASSFGNEQFF. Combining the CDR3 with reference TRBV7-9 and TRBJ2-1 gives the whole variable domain DTGVSQNPRHKITKRGQNVTFRCDPISEHNRLYWYRQTLGQGPEFLTYFQNEAQLEKSRLLSDRFSAERPKGSFSTLEIQRTEQGDSAMYLCASSFGNEQFFGPGTRLTVL.

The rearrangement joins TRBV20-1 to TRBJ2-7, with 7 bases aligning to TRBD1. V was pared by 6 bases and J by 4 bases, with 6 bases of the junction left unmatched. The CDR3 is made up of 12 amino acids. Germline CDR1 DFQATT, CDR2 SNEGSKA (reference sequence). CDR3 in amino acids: CSAWDSAYEQYF. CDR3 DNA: TGCAGTGCCTGGGACAGTGCGTACGAGCAGTACTTC.

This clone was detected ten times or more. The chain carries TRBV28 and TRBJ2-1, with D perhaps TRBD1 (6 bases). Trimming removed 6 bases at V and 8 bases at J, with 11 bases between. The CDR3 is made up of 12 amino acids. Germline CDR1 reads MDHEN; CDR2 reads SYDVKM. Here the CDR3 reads CASRTGFHEQFF. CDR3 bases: TGTGCCAGCAGAACAGGGTTCCATGAGCAGTTCTTC.

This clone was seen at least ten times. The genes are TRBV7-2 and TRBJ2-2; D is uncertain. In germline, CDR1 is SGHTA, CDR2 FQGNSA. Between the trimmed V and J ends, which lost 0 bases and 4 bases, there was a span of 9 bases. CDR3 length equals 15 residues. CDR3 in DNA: TGTGCCAGCAGCTTAGCCGGGCCGCGCACCGGGGAGCTGTTTTTT. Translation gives CASSLAGPRTGELFF. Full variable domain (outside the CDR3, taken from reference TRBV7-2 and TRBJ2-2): GAGVSQSPSNKVTEKGKDVELRCDPISGHTALYWYRQSLGQGLEFLIYFQGNSAPDKSGLPSDRFSAERTGGSVSTLTIQRTQQEDSAVYLCASSLAGPRTGELFFGEGSRLTVL.

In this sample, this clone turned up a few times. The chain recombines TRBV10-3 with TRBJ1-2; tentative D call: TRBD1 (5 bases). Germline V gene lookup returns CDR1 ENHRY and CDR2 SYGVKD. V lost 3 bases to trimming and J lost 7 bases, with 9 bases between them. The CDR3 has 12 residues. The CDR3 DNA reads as TGTGCCATCAGTGATCCAGGGTTTGGCTACACCTTC. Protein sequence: CAISDPGFGYTF.

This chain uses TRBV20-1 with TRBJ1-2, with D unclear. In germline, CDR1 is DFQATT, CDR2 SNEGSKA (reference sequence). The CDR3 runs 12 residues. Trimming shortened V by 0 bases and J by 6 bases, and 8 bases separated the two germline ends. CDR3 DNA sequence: TGCAGTGCTAGAGATCAAGGAGATGGCTACACCTTC. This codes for CSARDQGDGYTF.

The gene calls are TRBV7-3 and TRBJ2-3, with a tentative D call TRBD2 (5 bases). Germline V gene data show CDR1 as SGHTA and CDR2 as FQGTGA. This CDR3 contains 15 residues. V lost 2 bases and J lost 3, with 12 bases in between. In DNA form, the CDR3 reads TGTGCCAGCAGCTTACTTGATGGGAGAACAGATACGCAGTATTTT. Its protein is CASSLLDGRTDTQYF.

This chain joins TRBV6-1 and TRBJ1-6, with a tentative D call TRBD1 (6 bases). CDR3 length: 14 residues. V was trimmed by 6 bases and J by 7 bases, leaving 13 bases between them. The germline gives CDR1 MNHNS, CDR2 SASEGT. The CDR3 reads CASRDGQQNSPLHF. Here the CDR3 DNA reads TGTGCCAGCAGAGACGGACAGCAGAATTCACCCCTCCACTTT.

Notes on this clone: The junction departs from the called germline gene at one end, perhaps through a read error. The CDR3 sequence is CASSLVSGVYNEHFF. The CDR3 bases are TGTGCCAGCAGCTTAGTTAGCGGGGTATACAATGAGCATTTCTTC. V gene TRBV11-2 combines with J gene TRBJ2-1, with 8 bases that match TRBD2. Germline V gene sequence: CDR1 SGHAT, CDR2 FQNNGV. This CDR3 contains 15 residues.

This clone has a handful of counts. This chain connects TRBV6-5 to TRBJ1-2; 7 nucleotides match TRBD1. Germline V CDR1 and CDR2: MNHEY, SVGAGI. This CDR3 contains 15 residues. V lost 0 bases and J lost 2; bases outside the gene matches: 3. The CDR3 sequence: CASSYSTGRNYGYTF. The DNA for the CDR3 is TGTGCCAGCAGTTACTCGACAGGGCGGAACTATGGCTACACCTTC.

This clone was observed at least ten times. The CDR3 sequence is CASSQQGGEQFF. In DNA, the CDR3 is TGTGCCAGCAGCCAACAGGGGGGCGAGCAGTTCTTC. V usage is TRBV3-1 and J usage is TRBJ2-1; D is possibly TRBD1 (7 bases). CDR1 LGHDT and CDR2 YNNKEL come from the germline V gene (reference sequence). V was cut by 2 bases and J by 10 bases, with 9 bases left in between. The CDR3 contains 12 residues.

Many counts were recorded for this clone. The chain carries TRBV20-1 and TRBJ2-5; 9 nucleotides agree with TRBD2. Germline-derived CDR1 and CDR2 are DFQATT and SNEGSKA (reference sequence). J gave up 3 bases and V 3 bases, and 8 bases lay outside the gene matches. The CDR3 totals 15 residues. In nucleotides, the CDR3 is TGCAGTGCTAGGGTTAGCGGGAGTGCGGAAGAGACCCAGTACTTC. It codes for CSARVSGSAEETQYF.

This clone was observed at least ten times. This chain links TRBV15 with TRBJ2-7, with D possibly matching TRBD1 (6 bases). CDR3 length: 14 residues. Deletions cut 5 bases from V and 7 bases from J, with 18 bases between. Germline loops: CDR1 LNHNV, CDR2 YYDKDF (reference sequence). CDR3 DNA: TGTGCCACCAGCGACCGGACAGTCCCGCTGGAGCAGTACTTC. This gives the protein CATSDRTVPLEQYF.

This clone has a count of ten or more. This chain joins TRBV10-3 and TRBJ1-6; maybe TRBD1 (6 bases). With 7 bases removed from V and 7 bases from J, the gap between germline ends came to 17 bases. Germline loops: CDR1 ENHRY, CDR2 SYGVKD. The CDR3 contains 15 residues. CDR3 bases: TGTGCCATCAACCAACAGGGTCTCGGCAATTCACCCCTCCACTTT. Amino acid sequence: CAINQQGLGNSPLHF.

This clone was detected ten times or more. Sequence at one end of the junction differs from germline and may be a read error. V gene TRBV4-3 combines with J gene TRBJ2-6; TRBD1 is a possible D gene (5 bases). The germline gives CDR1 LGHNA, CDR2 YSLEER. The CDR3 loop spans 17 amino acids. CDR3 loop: CASSQRGIFSGANVPTF. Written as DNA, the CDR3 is TGCGCCAGCAGCCAAAGGGGAATATTTTCTGGGGCCAACGTCCCGACTTTC.

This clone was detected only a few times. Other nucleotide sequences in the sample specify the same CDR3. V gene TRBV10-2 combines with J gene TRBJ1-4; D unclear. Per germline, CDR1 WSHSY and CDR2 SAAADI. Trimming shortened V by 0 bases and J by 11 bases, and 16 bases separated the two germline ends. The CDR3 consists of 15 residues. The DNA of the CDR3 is TGCGCCAGCAGTGAGTCTGTGGAAGGTGGTGAGAAACTGTTTTTT. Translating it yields CASSESVEGGEKLFF.

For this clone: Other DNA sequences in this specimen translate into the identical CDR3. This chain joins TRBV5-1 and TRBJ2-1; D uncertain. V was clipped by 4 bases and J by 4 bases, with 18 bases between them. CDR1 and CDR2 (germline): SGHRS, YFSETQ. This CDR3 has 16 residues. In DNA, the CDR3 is TGCGCCAGCAGCAGAACCAGACCGGACCTATACAATGAGCAGTTCTTC. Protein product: CASSRTRPDLYNEQFF.

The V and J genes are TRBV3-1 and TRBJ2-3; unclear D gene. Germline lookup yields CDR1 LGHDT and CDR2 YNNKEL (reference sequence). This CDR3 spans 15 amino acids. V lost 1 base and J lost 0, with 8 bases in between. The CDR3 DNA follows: TGTGCCAGCAGCCAAGTCGGGTTGAGCACAGATACGCAGTATTTT. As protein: CASSQVGLSTDTQYF.

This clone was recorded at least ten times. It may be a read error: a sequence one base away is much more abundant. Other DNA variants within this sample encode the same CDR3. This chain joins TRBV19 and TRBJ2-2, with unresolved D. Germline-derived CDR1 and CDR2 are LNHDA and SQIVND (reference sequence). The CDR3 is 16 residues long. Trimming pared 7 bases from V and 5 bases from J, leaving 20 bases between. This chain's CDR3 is CASKDPRRQFTGELFF. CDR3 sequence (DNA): TGTGCCAGTAAAGATCCCCGCCGCCAATTTACCGGGGAGCTGTTTTTT.

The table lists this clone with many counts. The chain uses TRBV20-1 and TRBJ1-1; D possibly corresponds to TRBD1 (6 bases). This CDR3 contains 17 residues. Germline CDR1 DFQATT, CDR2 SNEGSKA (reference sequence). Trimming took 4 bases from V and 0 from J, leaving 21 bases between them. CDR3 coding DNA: TGCAGTGCTAAAGTGGGGATAGTAGGGGGGCTGAACACTGAAGCTTTCTTT. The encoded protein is CSAKVGIVGGLNTEAFF.

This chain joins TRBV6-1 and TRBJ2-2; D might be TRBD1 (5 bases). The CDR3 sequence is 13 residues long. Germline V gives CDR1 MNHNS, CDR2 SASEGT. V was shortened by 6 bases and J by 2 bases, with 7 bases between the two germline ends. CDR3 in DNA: TGTGCCAGCAGAAGGGGCAACACCGGGGAGCTGTTTTTT. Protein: CASRRGNTGELFF.

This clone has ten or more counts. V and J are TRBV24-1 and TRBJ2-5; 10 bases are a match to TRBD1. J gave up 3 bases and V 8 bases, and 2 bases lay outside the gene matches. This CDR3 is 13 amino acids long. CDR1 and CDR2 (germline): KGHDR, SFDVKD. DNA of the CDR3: TGTGCCACCAACGGACAGGGGGAAGAGACCCAGTACTTC. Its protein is CATNGQGEETQYF.

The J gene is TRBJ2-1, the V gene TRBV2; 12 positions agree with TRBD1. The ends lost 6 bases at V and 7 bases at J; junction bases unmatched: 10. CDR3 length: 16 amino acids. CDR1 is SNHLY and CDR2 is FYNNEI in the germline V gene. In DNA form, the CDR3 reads TGTGCCAGCAGGGGGACAGGGGGCGAGGAACAGAATGAGCAGTTCTTC. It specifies CASRGTGGEEQNEQFF.

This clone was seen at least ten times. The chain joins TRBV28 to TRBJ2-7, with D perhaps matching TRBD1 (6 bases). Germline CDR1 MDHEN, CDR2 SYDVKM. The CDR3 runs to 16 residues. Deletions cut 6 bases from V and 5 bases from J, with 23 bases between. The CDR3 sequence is CASSFAGANLYHEQYF. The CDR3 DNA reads TGTGCCAGCAGCTTCGCAGGGGCGAACCTATACCACGAGCAGTACTTC.

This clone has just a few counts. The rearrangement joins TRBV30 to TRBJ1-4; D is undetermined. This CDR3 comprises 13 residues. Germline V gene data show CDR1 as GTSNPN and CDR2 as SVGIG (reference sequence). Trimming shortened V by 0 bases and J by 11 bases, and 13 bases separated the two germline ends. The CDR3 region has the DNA TGTGCCTGGAGTGTAATAAGTAGGGAGAAACTGTTTTTT. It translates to CAWSVISREKLFF.

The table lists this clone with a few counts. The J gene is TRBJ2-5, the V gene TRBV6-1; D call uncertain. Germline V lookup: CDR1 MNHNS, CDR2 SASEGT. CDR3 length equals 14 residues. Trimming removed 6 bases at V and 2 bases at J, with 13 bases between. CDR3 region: CASSPRPYQETQYF. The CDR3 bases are TGTGCCAGCAGCCCCAGGCCGTATCAAGAGACCCAGTACTTC.